This T cell receptor (beta chain) was sequenced for a study of post-analysis software for immune sequencing data. Concerning this clonotype: Antigen specificity is unknown.

Built from TCR beta cDNA, the libraries had unique molecular identifiers in them. T cells numbering about 0.95 to 11 million gave rise to around 500,000 cDNA molecules. TCRdb independently ran MiXCR on the PCR reads; one entry per CDR3 protein. The sample has hundreds of thousands of distinct CDR3 sequences; approximately 60% are singletons. The CDR3 is 15 amino acids. Germline V gene data show CDR1 as SGHRS and CDR2 as YFSETQ. V trimming: 0 bases; J trimming: 5 bases; junction bases outside the gene matches: 7. Overall study findings and caveats: Elevated frequency relative to controls characterized four or five TRBV segments in patients, TRBV5-6, TRBV5-1 and TRBV20-1 among them. Batch-matched samples strongly co-clustered by F measure.

The chain links TRBV5-1 to TRBJ2-7, with 8 bases that match TRBD1. This receptor was taken from a girl aged 2-9 years with multiple sclerosis. The sample consisted of blood. CDR3 nucleotide sequence: TGCGCCAGCAGCTTGGAGGACAGGGCAGGACACGAGCAGTACTTC. Amino acids: CASSLEDRAGHEQYF.